One sample yielded the 24 T cell receptor beta chains listed below, sequenced in a study of CD8 T cells in ankylosing spondylitis (dated by TCRdb to between 2016 and 2019). The library came from 5' RACE. The instrument given in TCRdb is Illumina HiSeq 2500. The public reads were run again by TCRdb, first through fastp at Q25 and then through MiXCR, and only productive beta chains were kept. Rows merge per CDR3 protein into single entries with the most common DNA and genes. This sample gives under 250,000 distinct CDR3 sequences in total; under 35% of them show up just once. Around 4.5% of the sample goes to the ten largest clones. Specimen: blood, either unsorted or a sorted T cell fraction (not recorded which). Receptor source: a male donor with ankylosing spondylitis or in good health (not recorded which).

The chain recombines TRBV6-1 with TRBJ2-5; perhaps TRBD2 as D (6 bases). V lost 6 bases, J lost 6 bases, and 20 bases lay in between. CDR1 and CDR2 (germline): MNHNS, SASEGT. This CDR3 contains 15 residues. CDR3 in DNA: TGTGCCAGCAGGGGGGGTGGGGCCGGTCTAAAGACCCAGTACTTC. Translated, it gives CASRGGGAGLKTQYF.

This sequence joins TRBV10-1 and TRBJ2-7, with 7 bases lining up with TRBD2. Looked up from germline, CDR1 is WNHNN and CDR2 is SYGVQD (reference sequence). This CDR3 is 13 amino acids long. Germline trimming cut 2 bases from V and 7 bases from J; bases unmatched to any gene: 5. The CDR3 DNA is TGCGCCAGCAGTGAGGACCCAGCGGGGGAGCAGTACTTC. Encoded protein: CASSEDPAGEQYF.

The gene calls are TRBV6-1 and TRBJ2-7; D gene uncertain. Between the trimmed V and J ends, which lost 6 bases and 2 bases, there was a span of 14 bases. The CDR3 runs to 14 residues. The germline gives CDR1 MNHNS, CDR2 SASEGT. As DNA, the CDR3 is TGTGCCAGCAGCCCGGTGGACCCAGCCTACGAGCAGTACTTC. It yields the protein CASSPVDPAYEQYF.

The V gene is TRBV6-5, the J gene TRBJ2-5, with D uncertain. Germline V gives CDR1 MNHEY, CDR2 SVGAGI. The CDR3 spans 14 residues. The germline V and J ends were trimmed by 0 bases and 2 bases, with 7 bases remaining between them. In DNA, the CDR3 is TGTGCCAGCAGTTACTCGTCATCACAAGAGACCCAGTACTTC. It specifies CASSYSSSQETQYF.

Ten or more counts support this clonotype. This sequence joins TRBV20-1 and TRBJ2-5; no reliable D call. Trimming took off 1 base at V and 5 bases at J, with 17 bases between the two ends. CDR3 length: 15 amino acids. Germline V CDR1 and CDR2: DFQATT, SNEGSKA (reference sequence). The CDR3 DNA follows: TGCAGTGCTAGAGTCCAGGTCGACGTCATGGAGACCCAGTACTTC. Translated: CSARVQVDVMETQYF.

The sample holds a few counts of this clonotype. The chain has TRBV12-3 or TRBV12-4 and TRBJ2-1, with D uncertain. CDR3 length: 14 residues. Trimming removed 7 bases at V and 5 bases at J, with 15 bases between. CDR3 bases: TGTGCCAGCACCCCCGGCGAGATAAACAATGAGCAGTTCTTC. This translates into CASTPGEINNEQFF.

This chain connects TRBV5-1 to TRBJ2-1; 7 positions match TRBD1. The CDR3 is 15 residues long. The germline V gene encodes CDR1 SGHRS and CDR2 YFSETQ. Trimming took 0 bases from V and 5 from J; bases not matched to a gene: 5. CDR3 sequence (DNA): TGCGCCAGCAGCTTGGAGGGGGCTCTGAACAATGAGCAGTTCTTC. Protein: CASSLEGALNNEQFF.

In its sample, this clonotype was seen a few times. The J gene is TRBJ2-7, the V gene TRBV10-3; D not certain. CDR1 and CDR2 (germline): ENHRY, SYGVKD. The V gene lost 0 bases and the J gene lost 7 bases, with 10 bases spanning the gap. The CDR3 loop spans 13 amino acids. CDR3 in amino acids: CAISESPVREQYF. In DNA form, the CDR3 reads TGTGCCATCAGTGAGTCGCCCGTCCGGGAGCAGTACTTC.

The chain recombines TRBV5-5 with TRBJ2-7; tentatively, D is TRBD1 (6 bases). CDR1 SGHKS and CDR2 YYEKEE come from the germline V gene (reference sequence). The CDR3 covers 12 residues. V was cut by 4 bases and J by 6 bases, with 11 bases left in between. The CDR3 reads CASSRGGFEQYF. Here the CDR3 DNA reads TGTGCCAGCAGCAGAGGGGGTTTCGAGCAGTACTTC.

The chain is built from TRBV4-1 and TRBJ2-7; D may correspond to TRBD1 or TRBD2 (5 bases each). V was pared by 4 bases and J by 3 bases, with 16 bases between. The CDR3 contains 15 residues. CDR1 is MGHRA and CDR2 is YSYEKL in the germline V gene. The CDR3 region is CASSPGTDGVYEQYF. Here the CDR3 DNA reads TGCGCCAGCAGCCCCGGGACGGACGGAGTCTACGAGCAGTACTTC.

The chain has TRBV20-1 and TRBJ2-5; D unresolved. CDR1 is DFQATT, CDR2 SNEGSKA, per germline (reference sequence). This CDR3 is 13 amino acids long. Between the trimmed V and J ends, which lost 3 bases and 5 bases, there was a span of 13 bases. The chain's CDR3 is CSASVEDRETQYF. The CDR3 region has the DNA TGCAGTGCTAGCGTTGAGGACCGGGAGACCCAGTACTTC.

The chain joins TRBV28 to TRBJ2-2; 8 nucleotides line up with TRBD2. Per the germline V gene, CDR1 is MDHEN and CDR2 is SYDVKM. CDR3 length: 13 amino acids. The CDR3 loop reads CGSGGRNTGELFF. The DNA of the CDR3 is TGTGGGAGCGGGGGCCGGAACACCGGGGAGCTGTTTTTT. Together with reference TRBV28 and TRBJ2-2, the CDR3 gives the full variable domain: DVKVTQSSRYLVKRTGEKVFLECVQDMDHENMFWYRQDPGLGLRLIYFSYDVKMKEKGDIPEGYSVSREKKERFSLILESASTNQTSMYLCGSGGRNTGELFFGEGSRLTVL.

The chain links TRBV28 to TRBJ2-7, with TRBD1 matching 7 bases. The CDR3 contains 15 residues. The V and J ends lost 5 bases and 3 bases, in that order; junction bases with no gene match: 10. The germline gives CDR1 MDHEN, CDR2 SYDVKM. The CDR3 sequence: CASSKRQGIYYEQYF. CDR3 in DNA: TGTGCCAGCAGTAAAAGACAGGGAATCTACTACGAGCAGTACTTC.

The V gene is TRBV4-1, the J gene TRBJ2-1, with D unresolved. Germline V CDR1 and CDR2: MGHRA, YSYEKL. This CDR3 spans 15 amino acids. Trimming shortened V by 0 bases and J by 2 bases, and 8 bases separated the two germline ends. The CDR3 coding sequence is TGCGCCAGCAGCCAAGACCGGACCACCTACAATGAGCAGTTCTTC. Translated: CASSQDRTTYNEQFF.

This clonotype has a handful of counts. The CDR3 DNA reads TGCGCCAGCTCGCCGGACAGAAACTCCTACGAGCAGTACTTC. Encoded protein: CASSPDRNSYEQYF. V usage is TRBV5-1 and J usage is TRBJ2-7; tentatively, D is TRBD1 (6 bases). V was trimmed by 7 bases and J by 0 bases, leaving 14 bases between them. Germline lookup yields CDR1 SGHRS and CDR2 YFSETQ. CDR3 size: 14 residues.

The count of this clonotype is one. The V and J genes are TRBV10-3 and TRBJ2-2; the D is unclear. Between the trimmed V and J ends, which lost 10 bases and 6 bases, there was a span of 9 bases. This CDR3 contains 11 residues. Germline V CDR1 and CDR2: ENHRY, SYGVKD. In DNA, the CDR3 is TGTGCCACCACCGAGTCCGGGGAGCTGTTTTTT. This sequence encodes CATTESGELFF.

The chain links TRBV20-1 to TRBJ2-3, with 7 bases matching TRBD2. Germline V lookup: CDR1 DFQATT, CDR2 SNEGSKA (reference sequence). With 6 bases clipped from V and 0 bases from J, the junction kept 15 bases outside the gene matches. The CDR3 has 17 amino acids. The CDR3 loop is CSATSGVPSGSTDTQYF. The CDR3, as DNA: TGCAGTGCCACGAGCGGGGTCCCATCCGGGAGCACAGATACGCAGTATTTT.

This clonotype was seen just once. The chain employs TRBV3-1 and TRBJ1-5; the match to TRBD1 covers 10 bases. The V segment lost 0 bases and the J segment 10 bases; nucleotides outside the gene matches: 6. CDR3 size: 15 residues. Germline loops: CDR1 LGHDT, CDR2 YNNKEL (reference sequence). The DNA for the CDR3 is TGTGCCAGCAGCCAAGATAGGACAGGGGGACTCCCCCAGCATTTT. Its protein is CASSQDRTGGLPQHF.

V and J are TRBV10-3 and TRBJ1-5, with D uncertain. This CDR3 region has 13 residues. Trimming shortened V by 4 bases and J by 5 bases, and 9 bases separated the two germline ends. Germline CDR1 ENHRY, CDR2 SYGVKD. CDR3 residues: CAISVEPDQPQHF. As DNA, the CDR3 is TGTGCCATCAGTGTAGAGCCGGATCAGCCCCAGCATTTT.

The chain combines TRBV7-3 with TRBJ2-5; 8 bases map to TRBD1. Germline assignment: CDR1 SGHTA and CDR2 FQGTGA. V lost 1 base to trimming and J lost 5 bases; unmatched junction nucleotides: 12. This CDR3 is built from 17 residues. The CDR3 loop is CASSLIGGRGRAETQYF. For the CDR3, the DNA is TGTGCCAGCAGCTTAATCGGGGGCAGGGGGCGCGCGGAGACCCAGTACTTC.

V and J are TRBV12-3 or TRBV12-4 and TRBJ2-3; D ambiguous. V was pared by 7 bases and J by 2 bases, with 13 bases between. There are 14 residues in the CDR3. The CDR3: CASTIGLPTDTQYF. The CDR3 nucleotides are TGTGCCAGCACCATCGGGCTACCCACAGATACGCAGTATTTT.

This clonotype has more than one count but fewer than ten. This chain connects TRBV5-6 to TRBJ2-3, with TRBD2 matching over 8 bases. The CDR3 is 16 amino acids. Germline CDR1 and CDR2: SGHDT and YYEEEE. V dropped 0 bases and J dropped 4; count of bases not matched to a gene: 7. The CDR3 sequence is CASSLVGGGGADTQYF. Written as DNA, the CDR3 is TGTGCCAGCAGCTTGGTCGGGGGGGGTGGAGCAGATACGCAGTATTTT.

This clonotype was recorded many times. The V gene is TRBV29-1, the J gene TRBJ2-7, with 7 nucleotides matching TRBD1. The CDR3 runs 13 residues. The germline V gene has CDR1 SQVTM and CDR2 ANQGSEA. The trim removed 7 bases at V and 0 bases at J, leaving 6 bases unmatched. The CDR3 nucleotides are TGCAGCGCAGGGGGAGTTTACTCCTACGAGCAGTACTTC. Protein product: CSAGGVYSYEQYF.

In this sample, this clonotype turned up a few times. Here the CDR3 DNA reads TGTGCCAGCAGTGATTCAGGGATGCAGACCCAGTACTTC. It translates to CASSDSGMQTQYF. The V and J genes are TRBV7-3 and TRBJ2-5; TRBD1 is a possible D gene (5 bases). CDR1 is SGHTA and CDR2 is FQGTGA in the germline V gene. V lost 6 bases and J lost 6, with 14 bases in between. The CDR3 is 13 residues long.